Sequencing of this T cell receptor beta chain was carried out in a study of T cell responses to AZD1222 COVID-19 vaccine. Produced via immunoSEQ multiplex PCR; TCRdb's table is partial and in-frame only. The repertoire holds tens of thousands of clones, with approximately 90% as singletons. This receptor was taken from an adult in good health. The sample here was peripheral blood, taken on day 0 of AZD1222 vaccination.

CDR3 bases: TGTGCCAGCAGCTCCGGACTAGCGGACTATTTAGGGGAGACCCAGTACTTC. This gives the protein CASSSGLADYLGETQYF. This chain connects TRBV5-4 to TRBJ2-5, with 10 bases aligning to TRBD2. The V gene end was trimmed by 3 bases and the J gene end by 5 bases; junction bases not matched to a gene: 13. The CDR3 spans 17 residues. Per germline, CDR1 SGHNT and CDR2 YYREEE (reference sequence).